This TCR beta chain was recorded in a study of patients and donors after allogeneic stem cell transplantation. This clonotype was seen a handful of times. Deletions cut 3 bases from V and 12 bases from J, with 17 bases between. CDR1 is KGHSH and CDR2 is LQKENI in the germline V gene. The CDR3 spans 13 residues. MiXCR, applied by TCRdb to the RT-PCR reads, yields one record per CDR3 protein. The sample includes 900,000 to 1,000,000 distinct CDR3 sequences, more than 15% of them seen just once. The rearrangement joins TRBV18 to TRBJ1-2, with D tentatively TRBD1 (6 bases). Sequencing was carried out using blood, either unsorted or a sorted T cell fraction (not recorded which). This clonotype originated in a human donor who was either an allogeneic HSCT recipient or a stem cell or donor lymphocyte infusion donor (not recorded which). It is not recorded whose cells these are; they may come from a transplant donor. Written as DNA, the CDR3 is TGTGCCAGCTCACCGACCCGAGGGGGGGGAAACACCTTC. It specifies CASSPTRGGGNTF.